This is a list of T cell receptor beta chains from one sample in a study of read filtering for tumor transcriptome and immune sequencing. TCRdb independently ran MiXCR on the reads; one entry per CDR3 protein. The table includes 90,000 or so distinct CDR3 sequences, 20% to 25% detected once. Material: a population of CD138-negative cells sorted from bone marrow. These receptor sequences come from a donor aged 40 or over with multiple myeloma. The CDR3 runs from the conserved cysteine through the conserved F or W.

v_gene,j_gene,CDR3aa
TRBV9,TRBJ1-1,CASSVAVNTGAFF
TRBV6-6,TRBJ2-1,CASSYRDVSYNEQFF
TRBV18,TRBJ2-3,CASSQPGLERDTQYF
TRBV6-5,TRBJ1-1,CASSYIRGETEAFF
TRBV5-1,TRBJ2-7,CASSPTTGGSYEQYF
TRBV19,TRBJ2-1,CASSIRTYNEQFF
TRBV7-9,TRBJ2-5,CASSPQQGSVTQYF
TRBV7-3,TRBJ2-1,CASSLTGTGVNEQFF
TRBV7-6,TRBJ1-2,CAIRSYSGQGRNGYTF
TRBV7-2,TRBJ2-5,CASSRDRQETQYF
TRBV2,TRBJ2-2,CASSATNTGELFF
TRBV7-9,TRBJ2-7,CASSERASEKYF
TRBV19,TRBJ1-1,CASSIKGLNTEAFF
TRBV11-1,TRBJ2-6,CASSRLTSGTSGANVLTF
TRBV28,TRBJ1-4,CASSLVGPATNEKLFF
TRBV5-1,TRBJ2-7,CASSLGIGAGTYEQYF
TRBV27,TRBJ2-3,CASSLGLATDTQYF